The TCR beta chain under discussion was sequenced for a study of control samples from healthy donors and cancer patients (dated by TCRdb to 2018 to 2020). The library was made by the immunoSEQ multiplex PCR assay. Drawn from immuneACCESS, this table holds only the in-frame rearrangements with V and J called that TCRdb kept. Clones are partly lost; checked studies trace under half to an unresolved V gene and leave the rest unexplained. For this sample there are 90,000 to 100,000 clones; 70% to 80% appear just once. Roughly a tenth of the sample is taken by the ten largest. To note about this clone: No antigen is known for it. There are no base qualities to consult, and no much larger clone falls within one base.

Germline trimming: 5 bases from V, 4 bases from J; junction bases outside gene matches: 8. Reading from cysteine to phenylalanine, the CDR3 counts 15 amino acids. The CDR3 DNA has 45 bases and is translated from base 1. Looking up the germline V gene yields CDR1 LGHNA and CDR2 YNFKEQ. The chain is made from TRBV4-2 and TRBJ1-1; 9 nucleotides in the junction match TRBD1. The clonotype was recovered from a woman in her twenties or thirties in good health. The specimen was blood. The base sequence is TGTGCCAGCAGCAAACAGGGGGCGGGAGGCACTGAAGCTTTCTTT. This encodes CASSKQGAGGTEAFF.